The rows below give T cell receptor beta chains drawn from one sample of a study of a mutant IDH1 vaccine in newly diagnosed glioma. Some clones are missing from TCRdb's copy, which holds only in-frame ones; the method was immunoSEQ multiplex PCR. The table includes 80,000 to 100,000 clones, almost 85% detected once. This specimen consisted of PBMCs, obtained from a glioma patient treated with radiotherapy, temozolomide or both. The receptors shown here come from a man aged 35-49 years with glioma. Some clones in this sample may be carry-over from other donors' samples. The CDR3 runs from the conserved cysteine through the conserved F or W. D genes are given only for firm matches. Rows may omit the clone size; those that give it use once, few, many or a size class.

abundance: .
d_gene: .
j_gene: TRBJ2-1
v_gene: TRBV19
CDR3nt: TGTGCCAGTAGTATGGCCGGGGCCTACAATGAGCAGTTCTTC
CDR3aa: CASSMAGAYNEQFF

abundance: .
d_gene: .
j_gene: TRBJ1-6
v_gene: TRBV6-5
CDR3nt: TGTGCCAGCAGCCGTGGCAGGGAGAATTCACCCCTCCACTTT
CDR3aa: CASSRGRENSPLHF

abundance: .
d_gene: TRBD2
j_gene: TRBJ2-6
v_gene: TRBV30
CDR3nt: TGTGCCTGGAGCCCGCGCAGCGGGGGTCCTTCTGGGGCCAACGTCCTGACTTTC
CDR3aa: CAWSPRSGGPSGANVLTF

abundance: .
d_gene: .
j_gene: TRBJ2-3
v_gene: TRBV18
CDR3nt: TGTGCCAGCTCACCGGGGGAGTCCACAGATACGCAGTATTTT
CDR3aa: CASSPGESTDTQYF

abundance: .
d_gene: TRBD2
j_gene: TRBJ2-6
v_gene: TRBV5-1
CDR3nt: TGCGCCAGCAGCTTGCTAGCGGGGGCTGGGGCCAACGTCCTGACTTTC
CDR3aa: CASSLLAGAGANVLTF

abundance: .
d_gene: .
j_gene: TRBJ2-6
v_gene: TRBV25-1
CDR3nt: TGTGCCACCCTTGGCTCTGGGGCCAACGTCCTGACTTTC
CDR3aa: CATLGSGANVLTF

abundance: .
d_gene: .
j_gene: TRBJ1-2
v_gene: TRBV2
CDR3nt: TGTGCCAGCAGTGAAACGGGGGGTGGCTACACCTTC
CDR3aa: CASSETGGGYTF

abundance: .
d_gene: .
j_gene: TRBJ2-1
v_gene: TRBV5-4
CDR3nt: TGTGCCAGCAGCTACCAGGGAGCGGCCAATGAGCAGTTCTTC
CDR3aa: CASSYQGAANEQFF

abundance: .
d_gene: .
j_gene: TRBJ2-1
v_gene: TRBV5-1
CDR3nt: TGCGCCAGCAGCTTTGGCAGGGGCAATGAGCAGTTCTTC
CDR3aa: CASSFGRGNEQFF

abundance: .
d_gene: TRBD1
j_gene: TRBJ1-5
v_gene: TRBV6-1
CDR3nt: TGTGCCAGCAGTGCTATCCGGACAGGGGGATATAGCAATCAGCCCCAGCATTTT
CDR3aa: CASSAIRTGGYSNQPQHF

abundance: once
d_gene: .
j_gene: TRBJ1-5
v_gene: TRBV7-9
CDR3nt: TGTGCCAGCAGCTTCACAGGAGAATATCAGCCCCAGCATTTT
CDR3aa: CASSFTGEYQPQHF

abundance: .
d_gene: .
j_gene: TRBJ2-1
v_gene: TRBV5-6
CDR3nt: TGTGCCAGCAGCTCTTTCCACAATGAGCAGTTCTTC
CDR3aa: CASSSFHNEQFF

abundance: .
d_gene: .
j_gene: TRBJ1-1
v_gene: TRBV6-5
CDR3nt: TGTGCCAGCAGTTACGGGACGAACACTGAAGCTTTCTTT
CDR3aa: CASSYGTNTEAFF

abundance: .
d_gene: .
j_gene: TRBJ1-6
v_gene: TRBV5-4
CDR3nt: TGTGCCCCCACAGGGAGCTCCTATAATTCACCCCTCCACTTT
CDR3aa: CAPTGSSYNSPLHF

abundance: once
d_gene: .
j_gene: TRBJ2-3
v_gene: TRBV7-2
CDR3nt: TGTGCCAGCAGCTCCTCCGGGCTCCCTAGCACAGATACGCAGTATTTT
CDR3aa: CASSSSGLPSTDTQYF

abundance: .
d_gene: .
j_gene: TRBJ1-6
v_gene: TRBV30
CDR3nt: TGTGCCTGGATAGGTACGAGCTCCTATAATTCACCCCTCCACTTT
CDR3aa: CAWIGTSSYNSPLHF

abundance: .
d_gene: .
j_gene: TRBJ2-5
v_gene: TRBV5-1
CDR3nt: TGCGCCAGCAGGATAGACCAAGAGACCCAGTACTTC
CDR3aa: CASRIDQETQYF

abundance: few
d_gene: TRBD1
j_gene: TRBJ2-7
v_gene: TRBV5-6
CDR3nt: TGTGCCAGCAGCTTGGTGGATCCCGGGACAGGTCCTACGGGGCAGTACTTC
CDR3aa: CASSLVDPGTGPTGQYF

abundance: .
d_gene: .
j_gene: TRBJ2-7
v_gene: TRBV7-9
CDR3nt: TGTGCCAGCAGCTTAGGCGGTAGATCAGTCTCCGAGCAGTACTTC
CDR3aa: CASSLGGRSVSEQYF

abundance: .
d_gene: .
j_gene: TRBJ1-2
v_gene: TRBV20-1
CDR3nt: TGCAGTGCTAGACAGGGATATGGCTACACCTTC
CDR3aa: CSARQGYGYTF

abundance: .
d_gene: .
j_gene: TRBJ2-7
v_gene: TRBV30
CDR3nt: TGTGCCTGGAGTGTTGGGGGCGGCTCCTACGAGCAGTACTTC
CDR3aa: CAWSVGGGSYEQYF

abundance: once
d_gene: .
j_gene: TRBJ2-1
v_gene: TRBV5-5
CDR3nt: TGTGCCAGCAGCCTATTCGCTCCGGTGGCCAATGAGGACAATGAGCAGTTCTTC
CDR3aa: CASSLFAPVANEDNEQFF

abundance: .
d_gene: TRBD1
j_gene: TRBJ2-1
v_gene: TRBV6-5
CDR3nt: TGTGCCAGCACCTACGACAGGGGCACCTACAATGAGCAGTTCTTC
CDR3aa: CASTYDRGTYNEQFF

abundance: few
d_gene: .
j_gene: TRBJ1-2
v_gene: TRBV6-5
CDR3nt: TGTGCCAGCAGCCCGGCGGTCACTAACTATGGCTACACCTTC
CDR3aa: CASSPAVTNYGYTF

abundance: .
d_gene: .
j_gene: TRBJ1-1
v_gene: TRBV6-6
CDR3nt: TGTGCCAGCAGTTACTCTGACACTGAAGCTTTCTTT
CDR3aa: CASSYSDTEAFF

abundance: .
d_gene: .
j_gene: TRBJ2-3
v_gene: TRBV7-9
CDR3nt: TGTGCCAGCAGCTTAGGGGGGCCGGCGGATACGCAGTATTTT
CDR3aa: CASSLGGPADTQYF

abundance: .
d_gene: .
j_gene: TRBJ2-3
v_gene: TRBV2
CDR3nt: TGTGCCATTTCACGGGACTTCTCGACAGATACGCAGTATTTT
CDR3aa: CAISRDFSTDTQYF

abundance: .
d_gene: TRBD1
j_gene: TRBJ2-7
v_gene: TRBV6-5
CDR3nt: TGTGCCAGCAGAAAGGACAGGGGCCTACTCTACGAGCAGTACTTC
CDR3aa: CASRKDRGLLYEQYF

abundance: .
d_gene: .
j_gene: TRBJ1-2
v_gene: TRBV29-1
CDR3nt: TGCAGCGTGGGAGACACTAACTATGGCTACACCTTC
CDR3aa: CSVGDTNYGYTF

abundance: few
d_gene: .
j_gene: TRBJ1-1
v_gene: TRBV7-9
CDR3nt: TGTGCCAGCAGCTTTGGCGAGGGGGAAGCTTTCTTT
CDR3aa: CASSFGEGEAFF

abundance: few
d_gene: .
j_gene: TRBJ2-5
v_gene: TRBV7-9
CDR3nt: TGTGCCAGCAGCTTAGCGGAGACCCAGTACTTC
CDR3aa: CASSLAETQYF

abundance: .
d_gene: .
j_gene: TRBJ1-3
v_gene: TRBV30
CDR3nt: TGTGCCTGGCCTCGATGCTCTGGAAACACCATATATTTT
CDR3aa: CAWPRCSGNTIYF

abundance: .
d_gene: TRBD1
j_gene: TRBJ1-2
v_gene: TRBV2
CDR3nt: TGTGCCAGCAGTGATACCCGACAGGGGCCCCGTCTAGACTATGGCTACACCTTC
CDR3aa: CASSDTRQGPRLDYGYTF

abundance: once
d_gene: .
j_gene: TRBJ2-7
v_gene: TRBV18
CDR3nt: TGTGCCAGCTCACCGATGAGCGGGTCCCACGAGCAGTACTTC
CDR3aa: CASSPMSGSHEQYF

abundance: few
d_gene: TRBD1
j_gene: TRBJ2-5
v_gene: TRBV10-3
CDR3nt: TGTGCCATCGGGAGACAGGGTCAAGAGACCCAGTACTTC
CDR3aa: CAIGRQGQETQYF

abundance: .
d_gene: .
j_gene: TRBJ1-5
v_gene: TRBV14
CDR3nt: TGTGCCCTCCAGACCCAGCATTTT
CDR3aa: CALQTQHF

abundance: few
d_gene: .
j_gene: TRBJ1-1
v_gene: TRBV30
CDR3nt: TGTGCCTGGAGCAAGGGGTCCGGCACTGAAGCTTTCTTT
CDR3aa: CAWSKGSGTEAFF